Listed here are 26 T cell receptor beta chains from one sample, sequenced in a study of T-cell memory formation after mild COVID-19. Via MiXCR, TCRdb re-called the 5' RACE reads, giving one row per CDR3 protein. Among 100,000 or so distinct CDR3 sequences listed, 11% were seen once. The sequenced sample was PBMCs or a T cell subset sorted from them (not recorded which). The receptors here all came from a man aged 18 to 30 who had mild COVID-19 (a few samples of this study predate the infection). Cell type and time point are not known.

This sequence joins TRBV6-2 or TRBV6-3 and TRBJ2-2, with unresolved D. V lost 4 bases to trimming and J lost 7 bases, with 4 bases between them. This CDR3 region has 11 residues. In germline, CDR1 is MNHEY, CDR2 SVGEGT. This chain's CDR3 is CASSFNGELFF. The CDR3 DNA reads as TGTGCCAGCAGTTTCAACGGGGAGCTGTTTTTT.

This sequence joins TRBV29-1 and TRBJ1-2, with TRBD1 matching 10 bases. Trimming at V came to 7 bases and at J to 6 bases, leaving 2 bases not matched to a gene. This CDR3 has 11 residues. Germline assignment: CDR1 SQVTM and CDR2 ANQGSEA. The CDR3 protein is CSAGQGDGYTF. In nucleotides, the CDR3 is TGCAGCGCCGGACAGGGGGATGGCTACACCTTC.

This clonotype occurred a few times. The junction departs from germline at one end; a sequencing error may be responsible. The genes are TRBV5-1 and TRBJ2-1; 11 bases map to TRBD2. CDR1 and CDR2 (germline): SGHRS, YFSETQ. The CDR3 has 16 residues. The CDR3 here is CASSARLAGSFNEQFF. The CDR3 DNA reads as TGCGCCAGCAGCGCCCGACTAGCGGGGTCCTTCAATGAGCAGTTCTTC. Looking up the rest from reference TRBV5-1 and TRBJ2-1 gives the full variable domain: KAGVTQTPRYLIKTRGQQVTLSCSPISGHRSVSWYQQTPGQGLQFLFEYFSETQRNKGNFPGRFSGRQFSNSRSEMNVSTLELGDSALYLCASSARLAGSFNEQFFGPGTRLTVL.

This clonotype was seen many times. The CDR3: CASSVRQGANYGYTF. The CDR3 nucleotides read TGCGCCAGCAGCGTCCGACAGGGGGCCAACTATGGCTACACCTTC. This sequence joins TRBV5-1 and TRBJ1-2, with 10 positions matching TRBD1. The V and J ends lost 4 bases and 2 bases, in that order; junction bases with no gene match: 5. The CDR3 loop spans 15 amino acids. Germline-derived CDR1 and CDR2 are SGHRS and YFSETQ.

V gene TRBV30 combines with J gene TRBJ1-1; D is unresolved. CDR3 length: 13 amino acids. Germline loops: CDR1 GTSNPN, CDR2 SVGIG (reference sequence). V was clipped by 1 base and J by 10 bases, with 16 bases between them. The CDR3 region is CAWSAPYSGGAFF. In nucleotides, the CDR3 is TGTGCCTGGAGTGCACCTTATAGTGGAGGAGCTTTCTTT.

The V and J genes are TRBV7-9 and TRBJ2-4, with no clear D. V gave up 5 bases and J gave up 7 bases, with 18 bases separating them. CDR3 length: 15 residues. The germline gives CDR1 SEHNR, CDR2 FQNEAQ (reference sequence). CDR3 DNA sequence: TGTGCCAGCAGCGTAAGCTTCGCCCCCGCCAACATTCAGTACTTC. Amino acid sequence: CASSVSFAPANIQYF.

The V gene is TRBV3-1, the J gene TRBJ2-4, with a weak D call TRBD1 (6 bases). CDR3 length: 16 residues. CDR1 is LGHDT and CDR2 is YNNKEL in the germline V gene (reference sequence). Trimming removed 3 bases at V and 0 bases at J, with 12 bases between. This CDR3 is CASSHWTELAKNIQYF. The CDR3 DNA reads as TGTGCCAGCAGCCATTGGACAGAGTTAGCCAAAAACATTCAGTACTTC.

This clonotype came up many times. V is TRBV12-3 or TRBV12-4 and J is TRBJ2-2; TRBD2 might be the D (5 bases). The CDR3 totals 15 residues. The V gene lost 2 bases and the J gene lost 5 bases, with 12 bases spanning the gap. CDR3 region: CASSLLGAGTGELFF. DNA for the CDR3: TGTGCCAGCAGTTTACTGGGCGCGGGTACCGGGGAGCTGTTTTTT.

The CDR3 sequence is CASSQDAGRREQFF. The CDR3 DNA reads TGTGCCAGCAGCCAAGATGCGGGGAGACGCGAGCAGTTCTTC. This chain connects TRBV3-1 to TRBJ2-1; D may be TRBD2 (6 bases). This CDR3 contains 14 residues. Trimming took 0 bases from V and 10 from J, leaving 13 bases between them. The germline CDR1 and CDR2 sequences are LGHDT and YNNKEL (reference sequence).

There are a few counts of this clonotype. This chain uses TRBV20-1 with TRBJ1-6; perhaps TRBD1 as D (6 bases). This CDR3 spans 15 amino acids. CDR1 and CDR2 from the germline V gene are DFQATT and SNEGSKA (reference sequence). Trimming took 1 base from V and 11 from J, leaving 18 bases between them. The CDR3 nucleotides are TGCAGTGCTAGAGGGCAACTAAGGGGGAGACCACCCCTCCACTTT. The encoded protein is CSARGQLRGRPPLHF.

The gene calls are TRBV7-2 and TRBJ2-1, with D unclear. Germline V lookup: CDR1 SGHTA, CDR2 FQGNSA. The CDR3 is 12 amino acids. V lost 2 bases, J lost 8 bases, and 7 bases lay in between. Here the CDR3 reads CASSLLVDEQFF. In DNA form, the CDR3 reads TGTGCCAGCAGCTTATTGGTTGATGAGCAGTTCTTC.

The genes are TRBV12-3 or TRBV12-4 and TRBJ2-7; D is undetermined. This CDR3 contains 12 residues. Between the trimmed V and J ends, which lost 2 bases and 3 bases, there was a span of 5 bases. The CDR3 coding sequence is TGTGCCAGCAGTTTAACTCGCTACGAGCAGTACTTC. Translating it yields CASSLTRYEQYF.

V usage is TRBV5-6 and J usage is TRBJ2-7, with D possibly called TRBD1 or TRBD2 (5 bases each). The CDR3 loop spans 15 amino acids. V was clipped by 4 bases and J by 6 bases, with 20 bases between them. Germline-derived CDR1 and CDR2 are SGHDT and YYEEEE. CDR3 sequence reads: CASSLRPGRFSEQYV. CDR3 coding DNA: TGTGCCAGCAGCCTTAGACCGGGACGGTTCTCCGAGCAGTACGTC.

This clonotype was observed a few times. The CDR3 reads CSAREDGGRYEQYV. Here the CDR3 DNA reads TGCAGTGCTAGAGAGGATGGCGGGCGCTACGAGCAGTACGTC. The chain has TRBV20-1 and TRBJ2-7, with D perhaps matching TRBD2 (5 bases). The CDR3 extends over 14 amino acids. Germline V lookup: CDR1 DFQATT, CDR2 SNEGSKA (reference sequence). Trimming removed 0 bases at V and 3 bases at J, with 12 bases between.

This clonotype occurred a few times. The chain has TRBV19 and TRBJ1-3; D perhaps matches TRBD1 (5 bases). V was trimmed by 7 bases and J by 1 base, leaving 11 bases between them. CDR3 length: 14 residues. The germline CDR1 and CDR2 sequences are LNHDA and SQIVND (reference sequence). CDR3 in DNA: TGTGCCAGTACCCCAGGGTCTTCTGGAAACACCATATATTTT. It yields the protein CASTPGSSGNTIYF.

The gene calls are TRBV5-1 and TRBJ2-1, with D unclear. The germline gives CDR1 SGHRS, CDR2 YFSETQ. Trimming pared 0 bases from V and 5 bases from J, leaving 12 bases between. The CDR3 is made up of 15 amino acids. The CDR3 sequence: CASSLAVLSHNEQFF. The CDR3 DNA reads TGCGCCAGCAGCTTGGCAGTACTTTCTCACAATGAGCAGTTCTTC.

In its sample, this clonotype was seen many times. The chain links TRBV12-3 or TRBV12-4 to TRBJ2-2; D could derive from TRBD1 or TRBD2 (6 bases each). The CDR3 loop spans 15 amino acids. The V end was cut by 2 bases, the J end by 4 bases, with 11 bases between. CDR3 sequence (DNA): TGTGCCAGCAGTTTAAGGGGGGTTGGCACCGGGGAGCTGTTTTTT. Its protein product is CASSLRGVGTGELFF.

J is TRBJ1-2 and V is TRBV15, with TRBD1 as a possible D gene (6 bases). V lost 0 bases and J lost 4, with 12 bases in between. The CDR3 is made up of 15 amino acids. Per germline, CDR1 LNHNV and CDR2 YYDKDF (reference sequence). CDR3 DNA: TGTGCCACCAGCAGAGAGTCAGGGGCAATCTATGGCTACACCTTC. This codes for CATSRESGAIYGYTF.

In its sample, this clonotype was seen many times. The gene calls are TRBV7-3 and TRBJ2-7, with D tentatively TRBD1 or TRBD2 (5 bases each). This CDR3 spans 15 amino acids. Trimming removed 1 base at V and 7 bases at J, with 17 bases between. Germline V lookup: CDR1 SGHTA, CDR2 FQGTGA. The CDR3 region has the DNA TGTGCCAGCAGCTTAATGCCGGGGCCCGGGCGTGAGCAGTACGTC. As protein: CASSLMPGPGREQYV.

There are a few counts of this clonotype. J is TRBJ2-4 and V is TRBV4-3, with D tentatively TRBD1 or TRBD2 (6 bases each). Between the trimmed V and J ends, which lost 0 bases and 0 bases, there was a span of 12 bases. The CDR3 covers 17 residues. Germline V gene sequence: CDR1 LGHNA, CDR2 YSLEER. This chain's CDR3 is CASSQDQGGLAKNIQYF. The CDR3 nucleotides are TGCGCCAGCAGCCAAGATCAAGGGGGACTAGCCAAAAACATTCAGTACTTC.

The J gene is TRBJ2-7, the V gene TRBV25-1; D tentatively reads TRBD1 or TRBD2 (6 bases each). Germline CDR1 reads MGHDK; CDR2 reads SYGVNS. The CDR3 spans 13 residues. V was cut by 6 bases and J by 3 bases, with 12 bases left in between. The CDR3 nucleotides read TGTGCCAGCAGCGGAGGGACAAGCTACGAGCAGTACTTC. It yields the protein CASSGGTSYEQYF.

This clonotype was seen more than once but under ten times. The chain links TRBV27 to TRBJ1-1, with TRBD1 as a possible D gene (5 bases). Trimming took 2 bases from V and 4 from J, leaving 14 bases between them. CDR1 MNHEY and CDR2 SMNVEV come from the germline V gene (reference sequence). The CDR3 has 15 residues. The CDR3 protein is CASSLTAGVVTEAFF. CDR3 sequence (DNA): TGTGCCAGCAGTTTAACGGCGGGGGTGGTCACTGAAGCTTTCTTT.

V usage is TRBV12-3 or TRBV12-4 and J usage is TRBJ2-6; D possibly uses TRBD1 or TRBD2 (6 bases each). Trimming shortened V by 2 bases and J by 4 bases, and 12 bases separated the two germline ends. The CDR3 has 16 residues. The CDR3 sequence: CASSLPGGPGANVLTF. The CDR3 nucleotides read TGTGCCAGCAGTTTACCCGGGGGCCCCGGGGCCAACGTCCTGACTTTC.

The chain is built from TRBV15 and TRBJ2-3, with D possibly being TRBD2 (6 bases). The CDR3 has 17 amino acids. V lost 3 bases and J 6 bases, leaving 22 bases between the germline ends. Germline CDR1 is LNHNV and CDR2 is YYDKDF (reference sequence). CDR3 amino acids: CATSRTGLSRALDTQYF. CDR3 nucleotides: TGTGCCACCAGCAGGACGGGACTTTCGCGTGCGTTGGATACGCAGTATTTT.

This clonotype has a count of ten or more. This chain joins TRBV5-1 and TRBJ2-5; D is ambiguous. Germline-derived CDR1 and CDR2 are SGHRS and YFSETQ. The CDR3 is 13 amino acids. Trimming cost V 4 bases and J 5 bases, with 12 bases left between them. The CDR3 DNA reads as TGCGCCAGCAGCCCCCGAGGATGGGAGACCCAGTACTTC. This encodes CASSPRGWETQYF.

The gene calls are TRBV29-1 and TRBJ2-7; D is ambiguous. This CDR3 is 12 amino acids long. V was shortened by 4 bases and J by 2 bases, with 9 bases between the two germline ends. Per germline, CDR1 SQVTM and CDR2 ANQGSEA. CDR3 nucleotides: TGCAGCGTTGTCGGCGGCCCCTACGAGCAGTACTTC. Protein: CSVVGGPYEQYF.